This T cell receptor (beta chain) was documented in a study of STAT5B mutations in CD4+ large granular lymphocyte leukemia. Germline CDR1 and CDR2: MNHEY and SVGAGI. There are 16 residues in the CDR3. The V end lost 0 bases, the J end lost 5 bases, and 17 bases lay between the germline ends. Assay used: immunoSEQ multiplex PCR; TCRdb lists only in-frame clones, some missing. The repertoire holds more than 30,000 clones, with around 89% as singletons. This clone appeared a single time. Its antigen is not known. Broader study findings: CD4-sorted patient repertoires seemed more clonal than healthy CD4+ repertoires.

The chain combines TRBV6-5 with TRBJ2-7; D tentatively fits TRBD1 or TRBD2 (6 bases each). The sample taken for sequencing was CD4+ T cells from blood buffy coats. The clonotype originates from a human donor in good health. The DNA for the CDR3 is TGTGCCAGCAGTTACTCTGGGGGGCCGGCGCTGGACGAGCAGTACTTC. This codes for CASSYSGGPALDEQYF.